Shown below are 23 T cell receptor beta chains from a single sample sequenced in a study of CD8 T cells in Susac syndrome. RNA in amounts of about 0.45 to 1 ug was reverse transcribed with random hexamers. TCRdb reanalysed the immunoSEQ multiplex PCR reads using MiXCR and keeps one entry per CDR3 protein. Of some 150,000 distinct CDR3 sequences in the sample, 90% to 96% are singletons; the top ten hold over 0.065%. The sequenced sample was CD4+ T cells from PBMCs. The receptor source for this set is a human donor with Susac syndrome.

This chain connects TRBV29-1 to TRBJ1-1, with TRBD1 matching 9 bases. CDR1 and CDR2 from the germline V gene are SQVTM and ANQGSEA. V gave up 6 bases and J gave up 5 bases; unmatched junction bases: 16. The CDR3 spans 16 residues. The CDR3 reads CSVERWDRARGTEAFF. In nucleotides, the CDR3 is TGCAGCGTGGAACGGTGGGACAGGGCTCGGGGGACTGAAGCTTTCTTT.

The CDR3 DNA reads TGTGCCAGCAGCTTACCAAGGACAGGGTCTACCTACGAGCAGTACTTC. It specifies CASSLPRTGSTYEQYF. This chain uses TRBV5-4 with TRBJ2-7; 8 nucleotides align to TRBD1. The V gene end was trimmed by 2 bases and the J gene end by 2 bases; junction bases not matched to a gene: 9. CDR3 size: 16 residues. Germline-derived CDR1 and CDR2 are SGHNT and YYREEE (reference sequence). The entire variable domain, with the rest obtained from reference TRBV5-4 and TRBJ2-7, is as follows: ETGVTQSPTHLIKTRGQQVTLRCSSQSGHNTVSWYQQALGQGPQFIFQYYREEENGRGNFPPRFSGLQFPNYSSELNVNALELDDSALYLCASSLPRTGSTYEQYFGPGTRLTVT.

This chain connects TRBV20-1 to TRBJ1-1; perhaps TRBD1 as D (6 bases). Germline V lookup: CDR1 DFQATT, CDR2 SNEGSKA (reference sequence). The CDR3 loop spans 14 amino acids. V was pared by 6 bases and J by 3 bases, with 17 bases between. The CDR3: CSARSQGSDTEAFF. Here the CDR3 DNA reads TGCAGTGCCAGGTCCCAGGGGTCGGACACTGAAGCTTTCTTT.

This clonotype was detected once. The chain combines TRBV12-3 or TRBV12-4 with TRBJ2-1; D ambiguous. The V gene lost 3 bases and the J gene lost 5 bases, with 8 bases spanning the gap. The CDR3 runs to 13 residues. The CDR3 loop is CASSLGTHNEQFF. The CDR3 DNA reads TGTGCCAGCAGTTTGGGCACACACAATGAGCAGTTCTTC.

V and J are TRBV19 and TRBJ2-1; D gene uncertain. With 2 bases removed from V and 7 bases from J, the gap between germline ends came to 9 bases. Looked up from germline, CDR1 is LNHDA and CDR2 is SQIVND (reference sequence). The CDR3 runs 13 residues. The CDR3 loop is CASSIRRLNEQFF. In DNA, the CDR3 is TGTGCCAGTAGTATAAGACGGCTTAATGAGCAGTTCTTC.

Points on this clonotype: The junction shows a germline mismatch at one end, possibly a read error. J is TRBJ2-7 and V is TRBV7-3; no clear D gene. The CDR3 totals 9 residues. CDR1 and CDR2 from the germline V gene are SGHTA and FQGTGA. The CDR3 spells CASSSSDGF. For the CDR3, the DNA is TGTGCCAGCTCTTCTTCGGACGGCTTC. Complete variable domain (other parts from reference TRBV7-3 and TRBJ2-7): GAGVSQTPSNKVTEKGKYVELRCDPISGHTALYWYRQSLGQGPEFLIYFQGTGAADDSGLPNDRFFAVRPEGSVSTLKIQRTERGDSAVYLCASSSSDGFGPGTRLTVT.

The V gene is TRBV18, the J gene TRBJ1-3; D is undetermined. In germline, CDR1 is KGHSH, CDR2 LQKENI. CDR3 length: 18 residues. V lost 3 bases, J lost 3 bases, and 21 bases lay in between. DNA of the CDR3: TGTGCCAGCTCACCGTCCGCTCTAACCCGATTTTTTGGAAACACCATATATTTT. Translation: CASSPSALTRFFGNTIYF.

The genes are TRBV24-1 and TRBJ2-1; TRBD2 agrees at 16 bases. Germline CDR1 reads KGHDR; CDR2 reads SFDVKD. There are 18 residues in the CDR3. The ends lost 4 bases at V and 1 base at J; junction bases unmatched: 3. This CDR3 is CATSDPGLAGGSYNEQFF. The CDR3 coding sequence is TGTGCCACCAGTGACCCGGGACTAGCGGGAGGGTCCTACAATGAGCAGTTCTTC.

The DNA of the CDR3 is TGTGCCAGCAGCCCCCAGGGAAGGGTCGGAAATGAGCAGTTCTTC. Protein: CASSPQGRVGNEQFF. The rearrangement uses TRBV14 and TRBJ2-1; a weak D match, TRBD1 (5 bases). Germline loops: CDR1 SGHDN, CDR2 FVKESK. The CDR3 is 15 amino acids. Deletions cut 4 bases from V and 7 bases from J, with 17 bases between.

V is TRBV7-9 and J is TRBJ2-5; D is undetermined. Germline assignment: CDR1 SEHNR and CDR2 FQNEAQ (reference sequence). The CDR3 loop spans 14 amino acids. The V end was cut by 5 bases, the J end by 1 base, with 11 bases between. The CDR3 DNA is TGTGCCAGCAGCGGGTACAGTCTCCAAGAGACCCAGTACTTC. Translation: CASSGYSLQETQYF.

This chain connects TRBV20-1 to TRBJ2-7; 8 nucleotides line up with TRBD2. J was trimmed by 4 bases and V by 2 bases; bases with no gene match: 7. The CDR3 loop spans 14 amino acids. CDR1 is DFQATT and CDR2 is SNEGSKA in the germline V gene (reference sequence). In nucleotides, the CDR3 is TGCAGTGCTAGACATACTAGCGGAAGGTACGAGCAGTACTTC. Translation: CSARHTSGRYEQYF.

The chain joins TRBV18 to TRBJ2-2, with a possible D match to TRBD1 (6 bases). Germline CDR1 KGHSH, CDR2 LQKENI. The CDR3 contains 14 residues. Trimming took off 5 bases at V and 1 base at J, with 8 bases between the two ends. The CDR3 sequence is CASSGTRNTGELFF. CDR3 nucleotide sequence: TGTGCCAGCTCAGGGACACGGAACACCGGGGAGCTGTTTTTT.

The rearrangement links TRBV29-1 to TRBJ2-3, with 10 bases that match TRBD2. This CDR3 has 14 residues. The germline gives CDR1 SQVTM, CDR2 ANQGSEA. Trimming cost V 3 bases and J 2 bases; bases outside gene matches: 2. The CDR3 protein is CSVELAGATDTQYF. As DNA, the CDR3 is TGCAGCGTTGAGCTAGCGGGGGCCACAGATACGCAGTATTTT.

This rearrangement joins TRBV4-2 to TRBJ2-5; D gene unclear. V dropped 0 bases and J dropped 9 bases, with 11 bases sitting between them. From germline, CDR1 is LGHNA and CDR2 YNFKEQ. This CDR3 spans 13 amino acids. The CDR3 reads CASSQEPPLAQYF. The CDR3 bases are TGTGCCAGCAGCCAAGAGCCCCCCCTGGCCCAGTACTTC.

V is TRBV18 and J is TRBJ1-5; the match to TRBD1 covers 7 bases. The CDR3 runs 18 residues. The germline V gene has CDR1 KGHSH and CDR2 LQKENI. V was pared by 3 bases and J by 0 bases, with 11 bases of the junction left unmatched. CDR3 sequence reads: CASSPRPHRGYSNQPQHF. In DNA, the CDR3 is TGTGCCAGCTCACCCCGCCCACACAGGGGATATAGCAATCAGCCCCAGCATTTT.

The chain couples TRBV20-1 to TRBJ1-1; D ambiguous. The V and J ends lost 3 bases and 0 bases respectively, with 8 bases between them. The CDR3 runs 13 residues. Germline V CDR1 and CDR2: DFQATT, SNEGSKA (reference sequence). In DNA, the CDR3 is TGCAGTGCTAGGTCAGTCATGAACACTGAAGCTTTCTTT. Encoded protein: CSARSVMNTEAFF.

The chain links TRBV15 to TRBJ2-6, with 8 bases fitting TRBD2. Germline V lookup: CDR1 LNHNV, CDR2 YYDKDF (reference sequence). The V segment lost 5 bases and the J segment 2 bases; nucleotides outside the gene matches: 2. This CDR3 comprises 15 residues. CDR3 DNA sequence: TGTGCCACCAGCCGGCGGGGGGCTGGGGCCAACGTCCTGACTTTC. It yields the protein CATSRRGAGANVLTF.

V gene TRBV9 combines with J gene TRBJ2-5; no firm D call. Trimming pared 4 bases from V and 4 bases from J, leaving 8 bases between. The CDR3 consists of 12 residues. CDR1 is SGDLS and CDR2 is YYNGEE in the germline V gene. CDR3 loop: CASSKRGETQYF. The CDR3 coding sequence is TGTGCCAGCAGCAAGCGAGGAGAGACCCAGTACTTC.

The CDR3 here is CASSFGSGATTQYF. The CDR3 nucleotides are TGTGCCAGCAGCTTCGGGTCAGGAGCGACCACGCAGTATTTT. The V gene is TRBV11-2, the J gene TRBJ2-3; D unclear. Deletions cut 3 bases from V and 9 bases from J, with 16 bases between. The germline CDR1 and CDR2 sequences are SGHAT and FQNNGV. CDR3 length: 14 residues.

CDR3 in amino acids: CSVGKRQGASPNTGELFF. The CDR3 DNA reads as TGCAGCGTTGGAAAGCGCCAGGGGGCCTCCCCGAACACCGGGGAGCTGTTTTTT. The rearrangement links TRBV29-1 to TRBJ2-2; 8 nucleotides agree with TRBD1. J gave up 0 bases and V 4 bases, and 13 bases lay outside the gene matches. This CDR3 has 18 amino acids. Per germline, CDR1 SQVTM and CDR2 ANQGSEA.

The chain combines TRBV4-1 with TRBJ2-7, with 9 bases that match TRBD1. This CDR3 has 16 amino acids. V was clipped by 1 base and J by 3 bases; unmatched bases: 7. Germline V CDR1 and CDR2: MGHRA, YSYEKL. CDR3 region: CASSQAPTGQGYEQYF. CDR3 nucleotide sequence: TGCGCCAGCAGCCAAGCGCCTACGGGACAGGGCTACGAGCAGTACTTC.

The chain uses TRBV5-1 and TRBJ1-1; D unclear. Germline assignment: CDR1 SGHRS and CDR2 YFSETQ. V dropped 0 bases and J dropped 1 base, with 7 bases sitting between them. The CDR3 consists of 14 residues. CDR3 DNA: TGCGCCAGCAGCTTGGGACACTCGAACACTGAAGCTTTCTTT. It translates to CASSLGHSNTEAFF.

The chain links TRBV28 to TRBJ2-7, with 7 bases fitting TRBD1. The CDR3 consists of 12 residues. The junction had 1 base not matched to a gene; V was cut back by 6 bases and J by 2 bases. Germline assignment: CDR1 MDHEN and CDR2 SYDVKM. This CDR3 is CASRGTAYEQYF. The CDR3 DNA reads as TGTGCCAGCAGGGGGACAGCCTACGAGCAGTACTTC. The whole variable domain, remainder taken from reference TRBV28 and TRBJ2-7, is DVKVTQSSRYLVKRTGEKVFLECVQDMDHENMFWYRQDPGLGLRLIYFSYDVKMKEKGDIPEGYSVSREKKERFSLILESASTNQTSMYLCASRGTAYEQYFGPGTRLTVT.